This T cell receptor (beta chain) was retrieved from a study of tumor-infiltrating lymphocytes in primary liver carcinoma. Study background: Patients underwent surgical resection for primary liver carcinoma. Study outcomes and limitations: Blood trailed tumors significantly in top-250-clone fraction (p = 0.039).

Starting material of around 460 ng total RNA yielded TCR beta cDNA via a constant-region primer. Investigators got TCR beta libraries out of three nested multiplex PCR rounds, done with slightly modified ARM-PCR. The two initial PCR rounds, roughly 11 cycles each, used TRBV1-TRBV30 forward and C-beta reverse primers. TCRdb processed the multiplex PCR reads anew with MiXCR; each CDR3 protein has one entry. The repertoire includes 300,000 to 400,000 distinct CDR3 sequences, roughly 61% of them detected once, and about 6.3% sits in the top ten. Out of unsorted whole blood came the blood RNA, and germline DNA was extracted as well. These patients lived with chronic HBV infection and had never been treated. V was cut by 2 bases and J by 0 bases, with 7 bases left in between. The CDR3 length is 14 residues. CDR1 MNHEY and CDR2 SVGAGI come from the germline V gene. As to this clonotype: Its antigen is not identified.

The sample comprised peripheral blood. The sequence was collected from a man aged 35 to 55 with primary liver carcinoma and hepatitis B virus infection. The chain employs TRBV6-5 and TRBJ1-1; D remains unclear. The CDR3 nucleotides are TGTGCCAGCAGTTACGGATCGATGAACACTGAAGCTTTCTTT. Its protein is CASSYGSMNTEAFF.